One and the same sample provided the 9 T cell receptor beta chains below, sequenced in a study of T cells in Graves' hyperthyroidism and ophthalmopathy. RNA transcripts yielded amplified TCR beta CDR3 regions. The HTBI primer set served for first-round RT-PCR of the TCR CDR3. Each CDR3 protein is one row after TCRdb ran MiXCR on the multiplex PCR reads. This sample has around 200,000 distinct CDR3 sequences, with about a sixth found just once. Sequenced input: blood. These receptors came from a woman aged 45-59 years with Graves' hyperthyroidism.

Worth noting for this clonotype: This sequence may be a read error, since a much larger clone differs from it by one base. The chain carries TRBV7-6 and TRBJ2-3, with 7 bases fitting TRBD2. CDR1 is SGHVS, CDR2 FNYEAQ, per germline. The CDR3 loop spans 13 amino acids. The CDR3 bases are TGTGCCCGCAGCTCCGGGACTACGGGCACGCAGTATTTT. It is translated as CARSSGTTGTQYF.

The DNA for the CDR3 is TGTGCCAGTAGTCCCCATCCAGATACGCAGTATTTT. Its protein is CASSPHPDTQYF. The chain carries TRBV19 and TRBJ2-3; D is uncertain. From germline, CDR1 is LNHDA and CDR2 SQIVND (reference sequence). Trimming removed 5 bases from V and 4 bases from J, with 7 bases in between. This CDR3 region has 12 residues.

This clonotype was seen at least ten times. CDR3 sequence (DNA): TGTGCCAGCAGTGTTGGATCCACTGAAGCTTTCTTT. Protein product: CASSVGSTEAFF. The chain joins TRBV6-1 to TRBJ1-1, with D uncertain. The CDR3 is 12 residues long. Per germline, CDR1 MNHNS and CDR2 SASEGT. V lost 4 bases, J lost 4 bases, and 7 bases lay in between.

This clonotype was picked up many times. The rearrangement uses TRBV9 and TRBJ1-1; 8 bases line up with TRBD1. This CDR3 region has 14 residues. Trimming at V came to 0 bases and at J to 11 bases, leaving 9 bases not matched to a gene. The germline V gene encodes CDR1 SGDLS and CDR2 YYNGEE. The CDR3 protein is CASSVEGNRGRAFF. The CDR3 DNA reads TGTGCCAGCAGCGTAGAAGGCAACAGGGGGAGGGCTTTCTTT. Together with reference TRBV9 and TRBJ1-1, the CDR3 gives the full variable domain: DSGVTQTPKHLITATGQRVTLRCSPRSGDLSVYWYQQSLDQGLQFLIQYYNGEERAKGNILERFSAQQFPDLHSELNLSSLELGDSALYFCASSVEGNRGRAFFGQGTRLTVV.

This clonotype was picked up many times. The chain has TRBV19 and TRBJ1-2; D is ambiguous. V lost 3 bases and J lost 4, with 15 bases in between. The germline V gene encodes CDR1 LNHDA and CDR2 SQIVND (reference sequence). This CDR3 spans 15 amino acids. CDR3 region: CASSMGWGDGYGYTF. DNA of the CDR3: TGTGCCAGTAGTATGGGCTGGGGAGATGGCTATGGCTACACCTTC. The full variable domain, rest sourced from reference TRBV19 and TRBJ1-2, is DGGITQSPKYLFRKEGQNVTLSCEQNLNHDAMYWYRQDPGQGLRLIYYSQIVNDFQKGDIAEGYSVSREKKESFPLTVTSAQKNPTAFYLCASSMGWGDGYGYTFGSGTRLTVV.

This clonotype has a handful of counts. This chain uses TRBV4-1 with TRBJ1-2; D uncertain. Germline loops: CDR1 MGHRA, CDR2 YSYEKL. The CDR3 sequence is 15 residues long. V lost 0 bases to trimming and J lost 4 bases, with 12 bases between them. CDR3 DNA sequence: TGCGCCAGCAGCCAAGAAGGTGCCCAGCCCTATGGCTACACCTTC. Amino acids: CASSQEGAQPYGYTF.

This clonotype occurred many times. The genes are TRBV19 and TRBJ1-5; D gene uncertain. V was cut by 1 base and J by 2 bases, with 12 bases left in between. The CDR3 has 16 residues. Germline-derived CDR1 and CDR2 are LNHDA and SQIVND (reference sequence). The CDR3 loop is CASSIGGPGGNQPQHF. The CDR3 nucleotides read TGTGCCAGTAGTATAGGGGGTCCGGGTGGCAATCAGCCCCAGCATTTT.

The table lists this clonotype with many counts. The rearrangement uses TRBV29-1 and TRBJ2-7; D not resolved. Germline V gene data show CDR1 as SQVTM and CDR2 as ANQGSEA. Between the trimmed V and J ends, which lost 7 bases and 0 bases, there was a span of 10 bases. The CDR3 extends over 12 amino acids. Here the CDR3 reads CSALDGSYEQYF. CDR3 nucleotides: TGCAGCGCGCTGGACGGCTCCTACGAGCAGTACTTC.

There are many counts of this clonotype. This sequence joins TRBV4-1 and TRBJ2-1; 7 bases fit TRBD1. V gave up 4 bases and J gave up 7 bases; unmatched junction bases: 10. CDR3 size: 15 residues. Per the germline V gene, CDR1 is MGHRA and CDR2 is YSYEKL. Here the CDR3 DNA reads TGCGCCAGCAGCCTTTCGACAGGGAGCGCTAATGAGCAGTTCTTC. Encoded protein: CASSLSTGSANEQFF.